The 22 T cell receptor beta chains presented below share a single source sample, sequenced in a study of blood T cell repertoires in COVID-19. Profiled with immunoSEQ multiplex PCR; TCRdb holds only in-frame clones, not every one. The data hold 200,000 to 250,000 clones, with approximately 85% observed a single time. The sequenced material came from peripheral blood. The receptors derive from a woman between 70 and 85 years old with COVID-19, enrolled during active disease.

The rearrangement uses TRBV4-1 and TRBJ2-1; 9 bases are a match to TRBD1. Losses at the gene ends were 0 bases for V and 5 bases for J; bases not matched to a gene: 5. The CDR3 has 16 amino acids. Germline lookup yields CDR1 MGHRA and CDR2 YSYEKL. The CDR3 region is CASSQDRTGVNNEQFF. CDR3 DNA sequence: TGCGCCAGCAGCCAAGATAGGACAGGGGTGAACAATGAGCAGTTCTTC.

This clone appeared a single time. The chain is built from TRBV6-5 and TRBJ1-2; weak D call: TRBD1 (6 bases). Germline loops: CDR1 MNHEY, CDR2 SVGAGI. This CDR3 is built from 12 residues. Trimming stripped 6 bases from V and 6 bases from J, with 11 bases between. CDR3 bases: TGTGCCAGCAGGCGACAGGATAATGGCTACACCTTC. Translating gives CASRRQDNGYTF.

The chain links TRBV4-3 to TRBJ2-4, with D possibly being TRBD2 (6 bases). Germline V gene data show CDR1 as LGHNA and CDR2 as YSLEER. The V gene lost 0 bases and the J gene lost 7 bases, with 10 bases spanning the gap. CDR3 size: 14 residues. The CDR3 sequence is CASSQDTEGNIQYF. The CDR3 coding sequence is TGCGCCAGCAGCCAAGATACGGAGGGGAACATTCAGTACTTC.

This sequence joins TRBV6-2 or TRBV6-3 and TRBJ1-3; weak D call: TRBD1 (5 bases). CDR1 and CDR2 (germline): MNHEY, SVGEGT. The V gene lost 4 bases and the J gene lost 0 bases, with 7 bases spanning the gap. This CDR3 contains 14 residues. The CDR3: CASSWGVSGNTIYF. CDR3 sequence (DNA): TGTGCCAGCAGTTGGGGGGTCTCTGGAAACACCATATATTTT.

The rearrangement joins TRBV11-2 to TRBJ2-7; a possible D gene is TRBD2 (6 bases). This CDR3 contains 16 residues. Trimming took 5 bases from V and 0 from J, leaving 17 bases between them. Germline V gene data show CDR1 as SGHAT and CDR2 as FQNNGV. The CDR3 DNA reads as TGTGCCAGCAGCCGAAACCCGGGAGCTAGCTCCTACGAGCAGTACTTC. Its protein product is CASSRNPGASSYEQYF.

This clone was picked up a small number of times. The chain combines TRBV5-1 with TRBJ1-1, with 7 bases fitting TRBD1. CDR3 size: 16 residues. After removal of 4 bases from V and 6 bases from J, the junction contained 15 bases not matched to a gene. Looked up from germline, CDR1 is SGHRS and CDR2 is YFSETQ. The CDR3 DNA is TGCGCCAGCAGCCGGGGGACAGACCCAAGCGGGTCTGAAGCTTTCTTT. Translating gives CASSRGTDPSGSEAFF.

The chain uses TRBV11-1 and TRBJ1-1; perhaps TRBD1 as D (5 bases). Between the trimmed V and J ends, which lost 5 bases and 3 bases, there was a span of 19 bases. The CDR3 runs 16 residues. Germline V gene lookup returns CDR1 SGHAT and CDR2 FQDESV (reference sequence). The CDR3 region is CASSPRGPDTYTEAFF. The CDR3, as DNA: TGTGCCAGCAGCCCCCGCGGACCGGACACTTACACTGAAGCTTTCTTT.

The chain couples TRBV6-1 to TRBJ2-7, with 7 bases matching TRBD1. Germline trimming cut 3 bases from V and 2 bases from J; bases unmatched to any gene: 10. The CDR3 has 16 residues. Per the germline V gene, CDR1 is MNHNS and CDR2 is SASEGT. CDR3 sequence (DNA): TGTGCCAGCAGTGAGTACTACAGGGGATGGGCCTACGAGCAGTACTTC. Encoded protein: CASSEYYRGWAYEQYF.

The chain links TRBV5-1 to TRBJ2-5, with 14 positions matching TRBD2. Germline trimming cut 4 bases from V and 2 bases from J; bases unmatched to any gene: 7. The germline gives CDR1 SGHRS, CDR2 YFSETQ. The CDR3 contains 17 residues. This CDR3 reads CASSPGTSGGNQETQYF. CDR3 sequence (DNA): TGCGCCAGCAGCCCCGGGACTAGCGGGGGAAATCAAGAGACCCAGTACTTC.

Turning to this clone: This specimen includes other DNA sequences encoding the same CDR3. The CDR3 sequence is CASSQQGSNEKLFF. CDR3 DNA sequence: TGTGCCAGCAGCCAGCAGGGATCTAATGAAAAACTGTTTTTT. V and J are TRBV3-1 (or the pseudogene TRBV3-2) and TRBJ1-4; D is possibly TRBD1 (5 bases). Germline assignment: CDR1 LGHDT and CDR2 YNNKEL (reference sequence). CDR3 size: 14 residues. V lost 3 bases to trimming and J lost 3 bases, with 8 bases between them.

On this clone: Additional DNA sequences in this sample encode the identical CDR3. The rearrangement links TRBV11-3 to TRBJ1-2; TRBD1 might be the D (5 bases). CDR3 size: 14 residues. V was shortened by 5 bases and J by 2 bases, with 12 bases between the two germline ends. Germline CDR1 is SGHNT and CDR2 is YENEEA. CDR3 sequence: CASSPGRANYGYTF. The CDR3 region has the DNA TGTGCCAGCAGCCCGGGCAGGGCAAACTATGGCTACACCTTC.

The genes are TRBV5-4 and TRBJ1-1, with D maybe TRBD1 (5 bases). Germline CDR1 SGHNT, CDR2 YYREEE (reference sequence). The CDR3 loop spans 14 amino acids. V lost 2 bases and J 0 bases, leaving 8 bases between the germline ends. The CDR3 protein is CASSFDRMNTEAFF. The CDR3, as DNA: TGTGCCAGCAGCTTTGACAGAATGAACACTGAAGCTTTCTTT.

J is TRBJ2-7 and V is TRBV12-3 or TRBV12-4; D may be TRBD1 (5 bases). Trimming stripped 3 bases from V and 3 bases from J, with 9 bases between. The CDR3 is 13 amino acids. The CDR3 sequence is CASSLQGIYEQYF. The CDR3 DNA follows: TGTGCCAGCAGTTTGCAGGGAATCTACGAGCAGTACTTC.

The DNA for the CDR3 is TGTGCCAGCAGTCCCGGGACAGTCGCAGTAGGCTACACCTTC. Translation gives CASSPGTVAVGYTF. The chain employs TRBV2 and TRBJ1-2; 7 bases map to TRBD1. Germline V gives CDR1 SNHLY, CDR2 FYNNEI. With 5 bases clipped from V and 8 bases from J, the junction kept 11 bases outside the gene matches. The CDR3 sequence is 14 residues long.

V is TRBV7-6 and J is TRBJ2-7; a possible D gene is TRBD2 (6 bases). Trimming removed 4 bases from V and 2 bases from J, with 12 bases in between. The length of the CDR3 is 14 residues. Germline values: CDR1 SGHVS, CDR2 FNYEAQ. CDR3 sequence reads: CASSSGDGTYEQYF. As DNA, the CDR3 is TGTGCCAGCAGCTCGGGGGACGGAACCTACGAGCAGTACTTC.

The V call is TRBV28, the J call TRBJ2-7; D possibly corresponds to TRBD2 (6 bases). V lost 6 bases to trimming and J lost 3 bases, with 15 bases between them. The CDR3 length is 14 residues. Germline CDR1 and CDR2: MDHEN and SYDVKM. This CDR3 is CASSLPGESYEQYF. The CDR3 region has the DNA TGTGCCAGCAGCCTTCCGGGGGAGAGCTACGAGCAGTACTTC.

This clone was found a few times. The chain employs TRBV9 and TRBJ1-2; possibly TRBD1 for D (5 bases). This CDR3 is built from 13 residues. Trimming took 0 bases from V and 8 from J, leaving 11 bases between them. Germline V gene data show CDR1 as SGDLS and CDR2 as YYNGEE. Here the CDR3 reads CASSVAMEGGYTF. The CDR3, as DNA: TGTGCCAGCAGCGTAGCAATGGAGGGGGGCTACACCTTC.

V is TRBV5-8 and J is TRBJ1-6; maybe TRBD1 (6 bases). The CDR3 is 17 amino acids. V shed 0 bases and J shed 9 bases, with 19 bases lying between them. CDR1 SGHTS and CDR2 YDEGEE come from the germline V gene. CDR3 in DNA: TGTGCCAGCAGCTTGGAAGGGACACATTTAACGAGTTCACCCCTCCACTTT. It encodes CASSLEGTHLTSSPLHF.

V is TRBV30 and J is TRBJ2-3, with D possibly matching TRBD1 (5 bases). The CDR3 runs to 14 residues. The V gene's germline CDR1 is GTSNPN and CDR2 SVGIG (reference sequence). Trimming removed 4 bases from V and 2 bases from J, with 13 bases in between. The chain's CDR3 is CAWKRQLFTDTQYF. CDR3 DNA sequence: TGTGCCTGGAAACGACAGCTTTTCACAGATACGCAGTATTTT.

The rearrangement links TRBV27 to TRBJ1-4, with D maybe TRBD1 (6 bases). V was trimmed by 5 bases and J by 12 bases, leaving 16 bases between them. Germline V gene lookup returns CDR1 MNHEY and CDR2 SMNVEV (reference sequence). CDR3 length equals 13 residues. CDR3: CASSQDRMRELFF. CDR3 sequence (DNA): TGTGCCAGCAGTCAAGACAGGATGAGGGAACTGTTTTTT. Complete variable domain (other parts from reference TRBV27 and TRBJ1-4): EAQVTQNPRYLITVTGKKLTVTCSQNMNHEYMSWYRQDPGLGLRQIYYSMNVEVTDKGDVPEGYKVSRKEKRNFPLILESPSPNQTSLYFCASSQDRMRELFFGSGTQLSVL.

V is TRBV9 and J is TRBJ2-7; TRBD1 aligns across 11 bases. The junction had 6 bases not matched to a gene; V was cut back by 4 bases and J by 3 bases. Germline V gene data show CDR1 as SGDLS and CDR2 as YYNGEE. The CDR3 has 15 amino acids. CDR3: CASSPRTGGHYEQYF. As DNA, the CDR3 is TGTGCCAGCAGCCCTCGGACAGGGGGCCACTACGAGCAGTACTTC.

V gene TRBV4-1 combines with J gene TRBJ1-1, with 11 bases aligning to TRBD1. The CDR3 spans 15 residues. Trimming took 2 bases from V and 4 from J; bases not matched to a gene: 3. CDR1 and CDR2 (germline): MGHRA, YSYEKL. Here the CDR3 reads CASSQTGTGGTEAFF. The CDR3 region has the DNA TGCGCCAGCAGCCAAACCGGGACAGGGGGCACTGAAGCTTTCTTT.